In this sample, the clone carrying this T cell receptor beta chain turned up many times. The CDR3 has 13 residues. The V gene's germline CDR1 is SGHRS and CDR2 YFSETQ. The V end was cut by 3 bases, the J end by 1 base, with 7 bases between. TCRdb re-derived calls from the 5' RACE reads in MiXCR, one entry per CDR3 protein. The sample carries 300,000 or so distinct CDR3 sequences, approximately 15% recorded once. This specimen belongs to a study of T-cell memory formation after mild COVID-19. Specimen: PBMCs or a T cell subset sorted from them (not recorded which). The source is a young man who had mild COVID-19 (a few samples of this study predate the infection). Cell type and time point are not known. This chain joins TRBV5-1 and TRBJ1-1; D is undetermined. The CDR3 DNA reads as TGCGCCAGCAGCTCCCAGCCGAACACTGAAGCTTTCTTT. Translated, it gives CASSSQPNTEAFF.